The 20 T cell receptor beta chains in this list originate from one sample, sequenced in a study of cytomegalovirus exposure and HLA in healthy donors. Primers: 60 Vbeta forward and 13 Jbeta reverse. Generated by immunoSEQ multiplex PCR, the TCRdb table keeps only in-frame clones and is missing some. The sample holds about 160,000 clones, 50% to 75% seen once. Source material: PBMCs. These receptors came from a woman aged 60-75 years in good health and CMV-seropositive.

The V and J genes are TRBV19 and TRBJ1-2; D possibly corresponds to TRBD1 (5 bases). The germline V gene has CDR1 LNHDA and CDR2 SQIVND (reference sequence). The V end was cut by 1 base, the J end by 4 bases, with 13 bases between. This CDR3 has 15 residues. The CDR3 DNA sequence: TGTGCCAGTAGTATAGGGGGAACAGGAGTCTATGGCTACACCTTC. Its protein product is CASSIGGTGVYGYTF.

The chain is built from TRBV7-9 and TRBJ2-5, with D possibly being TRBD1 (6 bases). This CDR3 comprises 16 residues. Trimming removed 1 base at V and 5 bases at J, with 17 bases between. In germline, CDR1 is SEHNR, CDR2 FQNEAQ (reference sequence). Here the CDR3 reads CASSLETGTLRETQYF. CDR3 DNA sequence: TGTGCCAGCAGCTTAGAGACAGGAACTCTCCGGGAGACCCAGTACTTC.

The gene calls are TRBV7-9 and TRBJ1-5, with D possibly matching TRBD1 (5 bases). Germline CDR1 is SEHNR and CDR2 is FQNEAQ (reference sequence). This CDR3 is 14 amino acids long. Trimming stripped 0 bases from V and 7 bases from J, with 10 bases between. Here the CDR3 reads CASSLAGAGQPQHF. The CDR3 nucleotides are TGTGCCAGCAGCTTAGCAGGGGCAGGCCAGCCCCAGCATTTT.

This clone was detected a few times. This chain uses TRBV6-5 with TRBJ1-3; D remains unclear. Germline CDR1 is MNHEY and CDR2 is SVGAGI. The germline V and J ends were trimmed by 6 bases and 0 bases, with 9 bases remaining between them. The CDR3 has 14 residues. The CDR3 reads CASSKEYSGNTIYF. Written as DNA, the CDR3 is TGTGCCAGCAGCAAAGAGTACTCTGGAAACACCATATATTTT.

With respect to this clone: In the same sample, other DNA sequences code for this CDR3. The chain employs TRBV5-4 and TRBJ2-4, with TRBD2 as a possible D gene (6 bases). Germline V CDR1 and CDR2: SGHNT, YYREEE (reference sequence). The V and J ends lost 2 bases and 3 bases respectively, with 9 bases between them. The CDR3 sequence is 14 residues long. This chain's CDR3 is CASSLGGSKNIQYF. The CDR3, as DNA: TGTGCCAGCAGCTTAGGAGGGAGCAAAAACATTCAGTACTTC.

CDR3 nucleotide sequence: TGCGCCAGCAGCTTGGAGGGAGAGCTGAACACTGAAGCTTTCTTT. The encoded protein is CASSLEGELNTEAFF. The chain links TRBV5-1 to TRBJ1-1; D is ambiguous. The CDR3 runs 15 residues. V lost 0 bases and J 0 bases, leaving 9 bases between the germline ends. Germline V gives CDR1 SGHRS, CDR2 YFSETQ.

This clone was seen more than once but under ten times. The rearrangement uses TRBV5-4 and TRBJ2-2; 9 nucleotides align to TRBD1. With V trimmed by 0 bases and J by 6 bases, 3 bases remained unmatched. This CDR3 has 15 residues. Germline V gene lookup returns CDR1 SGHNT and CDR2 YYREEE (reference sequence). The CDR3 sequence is CASSLGDRESGELFF. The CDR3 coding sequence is TGTGCCAGCAGCTTGGGGGACAGGGAATCCGGGGAGCTGTTTTTT.

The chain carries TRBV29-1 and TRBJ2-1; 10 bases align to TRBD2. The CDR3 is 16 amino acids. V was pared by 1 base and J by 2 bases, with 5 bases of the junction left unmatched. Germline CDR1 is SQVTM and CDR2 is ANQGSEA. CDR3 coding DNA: TGCAGCGTTGAAGGAAGCCTAGCGGGGGCCTACAATGAGCAGTTCTTC. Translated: CSVEGSLAGAYNEQFF.

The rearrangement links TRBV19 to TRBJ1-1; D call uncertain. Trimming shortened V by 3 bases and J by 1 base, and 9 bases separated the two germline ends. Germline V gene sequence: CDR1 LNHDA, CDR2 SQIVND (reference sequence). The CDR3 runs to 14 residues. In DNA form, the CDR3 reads TGTGCCAGTAGTATGTCGGGAGGGAACACTGAAGCTTTCTTT. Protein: CASSMSGGNTEAFF. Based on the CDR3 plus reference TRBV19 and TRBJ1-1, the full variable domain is DGGITQSPKYLFRKEGQNVTLSCEQNLNHDAMYWYRQDPGQGLRLIYYSQIVNDFQKGDIAEGYSVSREKKESFPLTVTSAQKNPTAFYLCASSMSGGNTEAFFGQGTRLTVV.

In nucleotides, the CDR3 is TGTGCCAGCGCCCGTGGGACCGGGAGTGGCACAGATACGCAGTATTTT. This gives the protein CASARGTGSGTDTQYF. The chain uses TRBV6-4 and TRBJ2-3, with a weak D call TRBD2 (6 bases). V lost 8 bases, J lost 1 base, and 19 bases lay in between. Looked up from germline, CDR1 is MRHNA and CDR2 is SNTAGT. This CDR3 is 16 amino acids long.

The CDR3 is CASSNDRSGNTIYF. In nucleotides, the CDR3 is TGTGCCAGCTCAAACGACAGGAGTGGAAACACCATATATTTT. This sequence joins TRBV18 and TRBJ1-3; a possible D gene is TRBD1 (6 bases). V was trimmed by 5 bases and J by 3 bases, leaving 11 bases between them. The V gene's germline CDR1 is KGHSH and CDR2 LQKENI. The CDR3 is made up of 14 amino acids.

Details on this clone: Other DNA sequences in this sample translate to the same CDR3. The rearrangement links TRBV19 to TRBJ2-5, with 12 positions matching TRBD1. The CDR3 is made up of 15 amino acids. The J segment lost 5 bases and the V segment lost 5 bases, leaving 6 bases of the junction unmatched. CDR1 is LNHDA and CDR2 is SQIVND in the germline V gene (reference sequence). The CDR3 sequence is CASSRDRGQGETQYF. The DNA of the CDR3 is TGTGCCAGTAGTCGGGACAGGGGGCAGGGGGAGACCCAGTACTTC.

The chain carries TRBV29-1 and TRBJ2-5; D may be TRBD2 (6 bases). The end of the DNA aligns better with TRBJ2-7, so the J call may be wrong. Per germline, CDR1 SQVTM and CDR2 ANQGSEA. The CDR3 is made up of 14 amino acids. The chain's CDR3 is CSVEAGDSSYEQYF. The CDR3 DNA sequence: TGCAGCGTTGAAGCTGGGGACTCTTCCTACGAGCAGTACTTC.

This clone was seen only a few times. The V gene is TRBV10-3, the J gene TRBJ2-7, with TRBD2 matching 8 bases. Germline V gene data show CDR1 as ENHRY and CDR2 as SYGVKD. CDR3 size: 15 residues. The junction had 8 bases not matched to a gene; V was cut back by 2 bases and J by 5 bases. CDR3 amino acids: CAISEARGGFNEQYF. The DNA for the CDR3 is TGTGCCATCAGTGAGGCCCGCGGGGGGTTCAACGAGCAGTACTTC.

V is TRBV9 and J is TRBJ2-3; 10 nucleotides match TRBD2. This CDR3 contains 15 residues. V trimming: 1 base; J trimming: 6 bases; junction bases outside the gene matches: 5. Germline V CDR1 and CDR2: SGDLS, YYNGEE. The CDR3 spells CASSVSGRAGDTQYF. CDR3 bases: TGTGCCAGCAGCGTAAGCGGGAGGGCCGGGGATACGCAGTATTTT.

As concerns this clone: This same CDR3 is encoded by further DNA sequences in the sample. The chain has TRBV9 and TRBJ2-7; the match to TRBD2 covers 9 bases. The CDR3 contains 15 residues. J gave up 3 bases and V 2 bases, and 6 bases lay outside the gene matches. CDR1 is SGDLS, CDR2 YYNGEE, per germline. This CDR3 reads CASSVGGLADYEQYF. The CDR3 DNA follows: TGTGCCAGCAGCGTGGGGGGACTAGCCGACTACGAGCAGTACTTC.

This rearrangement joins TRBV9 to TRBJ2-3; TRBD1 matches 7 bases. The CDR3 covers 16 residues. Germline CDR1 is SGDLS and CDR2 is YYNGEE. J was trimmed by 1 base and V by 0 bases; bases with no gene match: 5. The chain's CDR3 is CASSVEVGGGTDTQYF. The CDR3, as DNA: TGTGCCAGCAGCGTAGAAGTAGGGGGCGGCACAGATACGCAGTATTTT.

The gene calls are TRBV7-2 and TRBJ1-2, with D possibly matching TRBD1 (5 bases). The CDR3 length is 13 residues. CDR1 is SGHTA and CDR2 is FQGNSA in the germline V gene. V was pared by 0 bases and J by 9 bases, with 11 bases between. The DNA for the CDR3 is TGTGCCAGCAGCTTAGCGAGACAGATCCGCTACACCTTC. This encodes CASSLARQIRYTF.

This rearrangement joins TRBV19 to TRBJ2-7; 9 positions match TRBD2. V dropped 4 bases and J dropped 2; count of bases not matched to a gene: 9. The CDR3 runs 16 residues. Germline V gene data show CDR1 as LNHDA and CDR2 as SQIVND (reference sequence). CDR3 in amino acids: CASSKLVAGVPYEQYF. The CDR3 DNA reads TGTGCCAGTAGTAAATTGGTAGCGGGAGTCCCCTACGAGCAGTACTTC.

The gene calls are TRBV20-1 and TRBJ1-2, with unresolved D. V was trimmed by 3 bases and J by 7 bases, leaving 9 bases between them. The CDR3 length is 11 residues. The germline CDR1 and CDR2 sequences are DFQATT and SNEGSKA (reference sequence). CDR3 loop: CSASVRSGYTF. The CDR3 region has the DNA TGCAGTGCTAGTGTCCGTTCTGGCTACACCTTC.